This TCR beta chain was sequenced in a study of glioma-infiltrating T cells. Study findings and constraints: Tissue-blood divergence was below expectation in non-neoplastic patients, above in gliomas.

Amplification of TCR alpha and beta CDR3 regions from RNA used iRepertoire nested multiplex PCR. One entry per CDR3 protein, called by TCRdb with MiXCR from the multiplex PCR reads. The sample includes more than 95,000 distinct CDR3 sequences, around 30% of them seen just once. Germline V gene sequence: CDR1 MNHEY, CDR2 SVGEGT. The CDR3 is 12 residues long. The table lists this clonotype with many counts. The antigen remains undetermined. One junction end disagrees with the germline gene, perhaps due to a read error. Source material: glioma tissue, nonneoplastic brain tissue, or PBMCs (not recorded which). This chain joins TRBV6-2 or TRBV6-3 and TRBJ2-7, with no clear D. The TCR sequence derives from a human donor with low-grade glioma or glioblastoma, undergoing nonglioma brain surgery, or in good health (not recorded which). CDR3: CASNYVKYEQYF. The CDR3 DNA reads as TGTGCCAGCAATTACGTGAAGTACGAGCAGTACTTC.